This TCR beta chain was found in a study of PD-1 blockade in classical Hodgkin lymphoma (dated by TCRdb to 2019 to 2021). Looking at the study overall: Nivolumab dosing was 3 mg/kg intravenously every 2 weeks, continuing until either disease progression or unacceptable toxicity. The study used TCR beta sequencing and CyTOF to define a peripheral blood immune signature of response to PD-1 blockade in classical Hodgkin lymphoma.

Read against the paper, the sample's time point label means: cycle 1 day 1 (C1D1), immediately before nivolumab initiation. Every trial patient had relapsed after autologous stem cell transplantation, and cohorts A, B and C differed in prior brentuximab vedotin exposure. The trial cohort comprised some 60 patients with relapsed/refractory classical Hodgkin lymphoma whose best overall responses were complete response, partial response or progressive disease. In the multi-cohort phase II CheckMate 205 trial, trial patients received single-agent nivolumab. An independent review committee assessed best overall response by applying the 2007 International Working Group response criteria. Trial PBMCs were collected just before the start of nivolumab (C1D1) and during therapy at cycle 2 day 1 and cycle 4 day 1. After peripheral blood was drawn into 8 mL Vacutainer Cell Preparation Tubes, PBMCs were isolated by centrifugation and then cryopreserved.

In its sample, this clone was seen once. Its antigen remains unidentified. Base-call qualities are not available, and no considerably larger clone is one nucleotide away. On the study overall, not on this receptor specifically: Lower diversity was observed in patients in whom nivolumab was started less than 1 year after ASCT, and these patients were excluded from later analyses so that confounding by immune reconstitution would be avoided. The study was limited to a single clinical trial cohort, and causes of repertoire differences, possibly disease activity or prior therapy, remained undefined. Baseline TCR diversity was reported to be lower in newly diagnosed patients than in healthy donors, and even lower in relapsed/refractory patients. Trial patients achieving complete response had baseline diversity similar to newly diagnosed patients, whereas partial responders and progressors had significantly lower diversity. By C4D1, a significant rise was seen in CD4+ TCR diversity but not in CD8+ TCR diversity (p=0.0027 vs p=0.16), and the rise was most apparent among complete responders (p=0.02).

The Qiagen DNeasy kit was used to extract genomic DNA from unsorted PBMCs and from the negatively selected CD4+ and CD8+ fractions. Using primers that anneal to V and J segments, immunoSEQ multiplex PCR amplified the TCR beta CDR3 regions. A synthetic immune receptor repertoire was used to minimize amplification bias, and any residual bias was removed computationally once sequencing was done. Processing in the source paper ran as follows. Custom Python scripts were used to quantify repertoire diversity as the Shannon entropy index. Unsorted, CD4+ and CD8+ repertoires were analyzed separately, except for combined analyses in which CD4+ and CD8+ sequences were merged in silico. A clone was considered expanded if an increase in frequency of at least 2-fold after treatment relative to C1D1 was found, and a pseudocount of 0.5 was applied to clones undetected at baseline. Singleton clones were defined as clones with 0 or 1 copy at C1D1, and non-singleton clones were defined as clones with 2 or more copies. Clones expanded in unsorted samples were labelled as CD4+, CD8+ or unknown by matching protein sequences in sorted samples from the same patient. Wilcoxon tests on paired samples were used to test diversity changes from C1D1 to C4D1. TCRdb obtained this table from immuneACCESS and retained in-frame rearrangements with V and J assigned. These tables miss some clones; where compared with another copy, unresolved V genes account for less than half of the shortfall, and the remainder is unexplained. V, J and clone size are those of that table, while D and trimming were read from the DNA. This sample is represented by some 41,000 clones; about 82% of them were singletons. The top ten hold 11% of the sample.

CDR1 and CDR2, per the germline V gene, are SNHLY and FYNNEI. The CDR3 spans 12 residues, from the cysteine through the phenylalanine. The entry retains the CDR3 DNA only, 36 bases that are in frame from base 1. After removal of 6 bases from V and 7 bases from J, the junction retains 4 bases not matched to a gene. The receptor was derived from a human donor with classical Hodgkin lymphoma. Recombination linked TRBV2 to TRBJ2-7, with 9 bases matching TRBD1. The input for sequencing was peripheral blood mononuclear cells (PBMCs), taken at baseline. The nucleotides are TGTGCCAGCAGGGGACAGGGAAGGGAGCAGTACTTC. It translates as CASRGQGREQYF.